The T cell receptor (beta chain) described here comes from a study of tumor-infiltrating lymphocytes in localized non-small cell lung cancer. Study overall: Tumor tissue and non-adjacent uninvolved lung came from each patient. Study-wide points: Technical variation could not be separated from intratumor heterogeneity here. Compared with uninvolved lung, tumors showed higher T cell infiltration by TCRbeta sequencing.

Repertoires were generated with immunoSEQ multiplex PCR, while TCRdb's copy carries only in-frame clones and drops some. The sample shows 15,000 to 20,000 clones, 65% to 80% of them seen only once. This clone occurred once. Its antigen is unidentified. The germline V and J ends were trimmed by 5 bases and 5 bases, with 16 bases remaining between them. The germline V gene has CDR1 SNHLY and CDR2 FYNNEI. The CDR3 sequence is 14 residues long. The sample was lung tumor tissue. The gene calls are TRBV2 and TRBJ2-7, with D hard to call. The clonotype comes from a human donor with non-small cell lung cancer. CDR3 in amino acids: CASSLRLGFDEQYF. As DNA, the CDR3 is TGTGCCAGCAGTTTGAGGCTGGGCTTTGACGAGCAGTACTTC.